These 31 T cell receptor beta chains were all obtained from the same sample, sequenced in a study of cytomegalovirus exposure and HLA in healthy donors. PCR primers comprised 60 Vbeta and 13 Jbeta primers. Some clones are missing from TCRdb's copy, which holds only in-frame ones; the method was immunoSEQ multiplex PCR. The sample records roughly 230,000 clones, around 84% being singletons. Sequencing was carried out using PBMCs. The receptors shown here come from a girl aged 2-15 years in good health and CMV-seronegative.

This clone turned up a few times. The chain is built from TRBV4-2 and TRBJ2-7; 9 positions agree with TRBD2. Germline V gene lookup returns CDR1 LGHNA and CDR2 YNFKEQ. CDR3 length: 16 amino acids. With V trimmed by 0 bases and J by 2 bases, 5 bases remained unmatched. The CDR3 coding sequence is TGTGCCAGCAGCCAAGAGGCGGGACTAGCCGCCTACGAGCAGTACTTC. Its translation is CASSQEAGLAAYEQYF.

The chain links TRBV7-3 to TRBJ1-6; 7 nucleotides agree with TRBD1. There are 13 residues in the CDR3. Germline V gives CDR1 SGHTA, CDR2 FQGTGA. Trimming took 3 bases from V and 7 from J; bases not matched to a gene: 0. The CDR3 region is CASSLTGNSPLHF. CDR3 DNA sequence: TGTGCCAGCAGCTTGACAGGGAATTCACCCCTCCACTTT. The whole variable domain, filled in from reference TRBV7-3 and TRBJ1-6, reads GAGVSQTPSNKVTEKGKYVELRCDPISGHTALYWYRQSLGQGPEFLIYFQGTGAADDSGLPNDRFFAVRPEGSVSTLKIQRTERGDSAVYLCASSLTGNSPLHFGNGTRLTVT.

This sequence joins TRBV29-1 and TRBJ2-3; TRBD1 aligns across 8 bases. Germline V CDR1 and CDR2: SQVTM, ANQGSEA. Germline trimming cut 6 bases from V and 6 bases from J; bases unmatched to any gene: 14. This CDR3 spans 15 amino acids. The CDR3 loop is CSVEPSSGGADTQYF. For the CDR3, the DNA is TGCAGCGTCGAACCGTCGTCAGGGGGCGCGGATACGCAGTATTTT.

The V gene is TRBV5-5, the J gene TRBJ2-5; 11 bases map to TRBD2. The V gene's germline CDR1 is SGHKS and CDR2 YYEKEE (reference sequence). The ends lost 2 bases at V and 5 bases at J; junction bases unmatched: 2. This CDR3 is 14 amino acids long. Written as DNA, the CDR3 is TGTGCCAGCAGCTTTAGCGGGGGGGCCGAGACCCAGTACTTC. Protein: CASSFSGGAETQYF.

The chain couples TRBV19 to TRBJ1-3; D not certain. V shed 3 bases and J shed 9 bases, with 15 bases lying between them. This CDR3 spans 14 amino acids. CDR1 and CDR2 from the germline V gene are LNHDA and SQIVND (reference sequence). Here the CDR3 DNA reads TGTGCCAGTAGTATTCTGGGCTCGGGGAGCACCATATATTTT. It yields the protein CASSILGSGSTIYF.

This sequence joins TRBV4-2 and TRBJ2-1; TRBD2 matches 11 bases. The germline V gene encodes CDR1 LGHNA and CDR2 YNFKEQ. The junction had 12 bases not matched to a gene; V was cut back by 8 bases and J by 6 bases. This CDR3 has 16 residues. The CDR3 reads CASGPLAGVVGNEQFF. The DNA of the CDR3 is TGTGCCAGCGGCCCACTAGCGGGAGTGGTGGGCAATGAGCAGTTCTTC.

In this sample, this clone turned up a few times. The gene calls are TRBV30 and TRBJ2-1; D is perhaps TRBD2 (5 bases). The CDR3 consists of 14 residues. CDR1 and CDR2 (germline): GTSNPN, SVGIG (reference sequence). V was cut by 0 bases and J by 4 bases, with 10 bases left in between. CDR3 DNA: TGTGCCTGGAGTGTTAGTAGCGTTTACAATGAGCAGTTCTTC. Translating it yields CAWSVSSVYNEQFF.

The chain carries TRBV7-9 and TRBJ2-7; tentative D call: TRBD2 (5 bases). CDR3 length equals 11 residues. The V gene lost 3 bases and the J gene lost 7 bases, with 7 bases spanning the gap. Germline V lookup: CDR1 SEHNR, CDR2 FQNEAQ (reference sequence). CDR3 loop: CASSFSGEQYF. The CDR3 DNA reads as TGTGCCAGCAGCTTTTCGGGAGAGCAGTACTTC.

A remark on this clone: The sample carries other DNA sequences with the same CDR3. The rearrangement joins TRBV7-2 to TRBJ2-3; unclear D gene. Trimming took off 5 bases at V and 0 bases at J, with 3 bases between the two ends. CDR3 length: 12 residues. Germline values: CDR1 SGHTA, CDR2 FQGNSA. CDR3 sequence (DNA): TGTGCCAGCAGCCTTAGCACAGATACGCAGTATTTT. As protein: CASSLSTDTQYF.

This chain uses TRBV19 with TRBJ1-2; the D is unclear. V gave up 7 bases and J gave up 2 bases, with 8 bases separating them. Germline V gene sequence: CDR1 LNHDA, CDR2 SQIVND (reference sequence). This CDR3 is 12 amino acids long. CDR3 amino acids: CASKAGNYGYTF. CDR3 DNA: TGTGCCAGTAAGGCAGGAAACTATGGCTACACCTTC.

The CDR3 is CASTTAGSTDTQYF. CDR3 nucleotide sequence: TGTGCCAGCACCACAGCGGGGTCCACAGATACGCAGTATTTT. The rearrangement links TRBV25-1 to TRBJ2-3, with 7 positions matching TRBD2. The CDR3 consists of 14 residues. With 7 bases clipped from V and 2 bases from J, the junction kept 6 bases outside the gene matches. Per germline, CDR1 MGHDK and CDR2 SYGVNS.

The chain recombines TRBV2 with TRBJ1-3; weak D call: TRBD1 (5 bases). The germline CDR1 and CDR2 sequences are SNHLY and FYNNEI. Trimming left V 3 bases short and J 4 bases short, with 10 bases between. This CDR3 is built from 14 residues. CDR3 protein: CASSEEGKGNTIYF. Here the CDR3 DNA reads TGTGCCAGCAGTGAGGAGGGGAAGGGAAACACCATATATTTT.

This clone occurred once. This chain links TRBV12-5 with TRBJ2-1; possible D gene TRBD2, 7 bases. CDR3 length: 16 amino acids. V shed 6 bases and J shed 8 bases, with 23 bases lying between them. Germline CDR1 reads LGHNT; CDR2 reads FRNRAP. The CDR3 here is CASGQGPGGLLDEQFF. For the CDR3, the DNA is TGTGCTAGTGGACAAGGCCCGGGGGGCCTCCTTGATGAGCAGTTCTTC.

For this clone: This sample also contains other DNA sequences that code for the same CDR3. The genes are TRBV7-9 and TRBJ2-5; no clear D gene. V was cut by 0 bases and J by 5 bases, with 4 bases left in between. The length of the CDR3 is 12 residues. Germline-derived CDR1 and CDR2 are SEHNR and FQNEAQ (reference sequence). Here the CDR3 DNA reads TGTGCCAGCAGCTTAGCCGGGGAGACCCAGTACTTC. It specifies CASSLAGETQYF.

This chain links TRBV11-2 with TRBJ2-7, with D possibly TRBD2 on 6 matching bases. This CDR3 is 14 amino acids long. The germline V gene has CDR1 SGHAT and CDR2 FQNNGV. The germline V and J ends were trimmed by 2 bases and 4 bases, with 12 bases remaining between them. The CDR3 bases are TGTGCCAGCAGCTTATCGGCGGGGTTATACGAGCAGTACTTC. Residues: CASSLSAGLYEQYF.

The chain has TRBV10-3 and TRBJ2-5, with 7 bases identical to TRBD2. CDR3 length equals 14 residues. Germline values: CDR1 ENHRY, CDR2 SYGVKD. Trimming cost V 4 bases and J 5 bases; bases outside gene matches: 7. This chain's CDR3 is CAISGTRSDETQYF. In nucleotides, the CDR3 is TGTGCCATCAGTGGGACTAGAAGCGATGAGACCCAGTACTTC.

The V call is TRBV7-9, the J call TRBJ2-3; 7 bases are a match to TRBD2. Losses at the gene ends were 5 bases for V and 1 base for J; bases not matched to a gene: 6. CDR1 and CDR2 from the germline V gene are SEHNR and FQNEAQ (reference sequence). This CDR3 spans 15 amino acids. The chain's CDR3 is CASSPGGSGTDTQYF. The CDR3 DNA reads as TGTGCCAGCAGCCCCGGGGGGTCTGGCACAGATACGCAGTATTTT.

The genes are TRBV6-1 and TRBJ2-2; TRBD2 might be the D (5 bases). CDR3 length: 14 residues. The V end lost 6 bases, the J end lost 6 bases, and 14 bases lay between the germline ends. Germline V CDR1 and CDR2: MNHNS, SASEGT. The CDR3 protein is CASRREPVAGELFF. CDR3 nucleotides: TGTGCCAGCAGGAGGGAGCCCGTCGCCGGGGAGCTGTTTTTT.

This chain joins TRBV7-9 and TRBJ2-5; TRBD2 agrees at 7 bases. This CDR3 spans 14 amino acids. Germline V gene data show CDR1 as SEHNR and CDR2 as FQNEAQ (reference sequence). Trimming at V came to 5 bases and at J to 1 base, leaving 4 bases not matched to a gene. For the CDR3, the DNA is TGTGCCAGCAGCGTTTCGGGGGGCCAAGAGACCCAGTACTTC. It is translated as CASSVSGGQETQYF.

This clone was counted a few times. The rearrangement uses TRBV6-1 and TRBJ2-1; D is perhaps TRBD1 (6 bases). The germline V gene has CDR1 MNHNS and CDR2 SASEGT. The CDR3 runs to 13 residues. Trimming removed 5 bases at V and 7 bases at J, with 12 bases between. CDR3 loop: CASSRQGNNEQFF. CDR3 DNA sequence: TGTGCCAGCAGTCGCCAGGGGAATAATGAGCAGTTCTTC.

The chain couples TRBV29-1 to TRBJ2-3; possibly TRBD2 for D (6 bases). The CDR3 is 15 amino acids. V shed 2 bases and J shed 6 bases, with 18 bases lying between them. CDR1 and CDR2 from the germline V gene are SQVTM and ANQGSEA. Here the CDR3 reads CSVERWDSAPDTQYF. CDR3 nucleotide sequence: TGCAGCGTTGAAAGGTGGGACTCAGCCCCCGATACGCAGTATTTT.

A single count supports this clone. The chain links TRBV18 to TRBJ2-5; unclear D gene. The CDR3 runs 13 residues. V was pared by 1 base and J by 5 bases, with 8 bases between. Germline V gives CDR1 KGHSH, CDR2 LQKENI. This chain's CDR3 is CASSPLHQETQYF. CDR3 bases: TGTGCCAGCTCACCACTACATCAGGAGACCCAGTACTTC. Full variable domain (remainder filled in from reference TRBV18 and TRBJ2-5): NAGVMQNPRHLVRRRGQEARLRCSPMKGHSHVYWYRQLPEEGLKFMVYLQKENIIDESGMPKERFSAEFPKEGPSILRIQQVVRGDSAAYFCASSPLHQETQYFGPGTRLLVL.

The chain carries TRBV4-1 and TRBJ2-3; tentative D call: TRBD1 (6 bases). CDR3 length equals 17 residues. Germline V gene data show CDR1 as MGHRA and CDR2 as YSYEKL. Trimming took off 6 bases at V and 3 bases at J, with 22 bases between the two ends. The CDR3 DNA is TGCGCCAGCAGAAGTTTAGGCGGAGGTAGGGGGACAGATACGCAGTATTTT. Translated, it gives CASRSLGGGRGTDTQYF.

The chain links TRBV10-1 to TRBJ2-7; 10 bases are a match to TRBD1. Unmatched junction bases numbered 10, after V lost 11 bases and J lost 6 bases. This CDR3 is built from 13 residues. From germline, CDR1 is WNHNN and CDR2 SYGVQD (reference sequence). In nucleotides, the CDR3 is TGCGCCCCATACTCCGGGACAGGGGTCGAGCAGTACTTC. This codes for CAPYSGTGVEQYF.

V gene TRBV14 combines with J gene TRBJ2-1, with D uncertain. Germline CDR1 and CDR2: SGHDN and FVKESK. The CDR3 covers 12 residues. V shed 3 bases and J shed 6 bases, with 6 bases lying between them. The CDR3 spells CASSHGFNEQFF. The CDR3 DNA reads TGTGCCAGCAGCCACGGGTTCAATGAGCAGTTCTTC.

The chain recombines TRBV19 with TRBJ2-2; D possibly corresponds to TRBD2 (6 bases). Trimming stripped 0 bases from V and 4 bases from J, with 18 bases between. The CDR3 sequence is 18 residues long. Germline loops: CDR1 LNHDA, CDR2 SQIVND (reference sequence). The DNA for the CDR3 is TGTGCCAGTAGTATAGATCGCCGAGGGACTTATCTCACCGGGGAGCTGTTTTTT. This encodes CASSIDRRGTYLTGELFF.

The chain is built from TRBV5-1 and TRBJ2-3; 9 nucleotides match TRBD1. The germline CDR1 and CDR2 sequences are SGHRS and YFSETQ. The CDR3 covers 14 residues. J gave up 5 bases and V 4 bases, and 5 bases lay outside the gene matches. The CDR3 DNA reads TGCGCCAGCAGCCAGGGACAGGGTGGAGATACGCAGTATTTT. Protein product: CASSQGQGGDTQYF. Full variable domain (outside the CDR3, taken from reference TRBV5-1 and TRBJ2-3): KAGVTQTPRYLIKTRGQQVTLSCSPISGHRSVSWYQQTPGQGLQFLFEYFSETQRNKGNFPGRFSGRQFSNSRSEMNVSTLELGDSALYLCASSQGQGGDTQYFGPGTRLTVL.

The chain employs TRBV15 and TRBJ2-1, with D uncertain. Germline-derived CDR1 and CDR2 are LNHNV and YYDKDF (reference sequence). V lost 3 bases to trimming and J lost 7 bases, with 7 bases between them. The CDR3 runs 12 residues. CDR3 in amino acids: CATSSFGNEQFF. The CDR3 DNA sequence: TGTGCCACCAGCAGTTTCGGGAATGAGCAGTTCTTC.

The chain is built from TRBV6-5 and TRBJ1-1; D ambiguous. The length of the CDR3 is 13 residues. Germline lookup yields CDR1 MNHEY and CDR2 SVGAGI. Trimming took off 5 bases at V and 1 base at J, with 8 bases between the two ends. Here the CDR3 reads CASSAYRNTEAFF. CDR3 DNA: TGTGCCAGCAGTGCCTACAGGAACACTGAAGCTTTCTTT.

CDR3 DNA: TGTGCCAGCAGAACCCTCAGGGTGTTCGGAAACACCATATATTTT. Its protein is CASRTLRVFGNTIYF. V is TRBV2 and J is TRBJ1-3, with D maybe TRBD1 (5 bases). CDR1 is SNHLY and CDR2 is FYNNEI in the germline V gene. The CDR3 is made up of 15 amino acids. The V end was cut by 6 bases, the J end by 4 bases, with 16 bases between.

CDR3 sequence: CASKARDRVGGYTF. The CDR3 coding sequence is TGTGCCAGCAAGGCCCGGGACAGGGTGGGTGGCTACACCTTC. The chain employs TRBV7-9 and TRBJ1-2, with 9 bases aligning to TRBD1. The CDR3 loop spans 14 amino acids. Trimming took 7 bases from V and 7 from J; bases not matched to a gene: 10. Germline CDR1 SEHNR, CDR2 FQNEAQ (reference sequence).